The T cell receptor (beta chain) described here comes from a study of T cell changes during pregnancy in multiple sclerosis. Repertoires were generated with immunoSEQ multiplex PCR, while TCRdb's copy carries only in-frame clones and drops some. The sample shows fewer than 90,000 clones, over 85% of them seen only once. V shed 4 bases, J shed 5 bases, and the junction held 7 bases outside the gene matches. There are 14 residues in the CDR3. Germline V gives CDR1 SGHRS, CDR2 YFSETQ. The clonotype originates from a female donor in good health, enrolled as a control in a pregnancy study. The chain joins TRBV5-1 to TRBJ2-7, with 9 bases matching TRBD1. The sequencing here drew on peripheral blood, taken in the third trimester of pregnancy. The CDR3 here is CASSRGQGGDEQYF. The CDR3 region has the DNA TGCGCCAGCAGCCGGGGACAGGGCGGCGACGAGCAGTACTTC.